The 17 T cell receptor beta chains given below trace back to one sample, sequenced in a study of shared clonotypes between healthy human individuals. Some clones are missing from TCRdb's copy, which holds only in-frame ones; the method was immunoSEQ multiplex PCR. The sample contains more than 400,000 clones, approximately 84% of which appear only once. Sequenced: PBMCs. The source of these receptors is a woman aged 40-49 years in good health. Some clones in this sample may be carry-over from other donors' samples.

V usage is TRBV7-3 and J usage is TRBJ2-2; D gene unclear. The CDR3 length is 15 residues. With 5 bases removed from V and 1 base from J, the gap between germline ends came to 11 bases. Germline CDR1 SGHTA, CDR2 FQGTGA. CDR3 nucleotide sequence: TGTGCCAGCAGCCCATCGACCCGGAACACCGGGGAGCTGTTTTTT. Amino acid sequence: CASSPSTRNTGELFF.

The chain links TRBV5-4 to TRBJ2-1; perhaps TRBD1 as D (5 bases). This CDR3 is built from 17 residues. In germline, CDR1 is SGHNT, CDR2 YYREEE (reference sequence). V shed 2 bases and J shed 6 bases, with 21 bases lying between them. The CDR3 DNA reads as TGTGCCAGCAGCTTCGCAGGGCTCGCCCGCATAAGCAATGAGCAGTTCTTC. The encoded protein is CASSFAGLARISNEQFF.

Comment on this clone: A read error is the likely source, as a far larger clone sits one nucleotide away. The chain has TRBV30 and TRBJ1-4; 8 nucleotides agree with TRBD1. Germline trimming cut 8 bases from V and 6 bases from J; bases unmatched to any gene: 11. This CDR3 is 14 amino acids long. Per germline, CDR1 GTSNPN and CDR2 SVGIG (reference sequence). The CDR3, as DNA: TGTGCCCGGGAGGACCGGACAGGGTATGAAAAACTGTTTTTT. Translated: CAREDRTGYEKLFF.

This clone appeared once. The chain links TRBV4-3 to TRBJ2-7; TRBD2 might be the D (6 bases). Deletions cut 4 bases from V and 2 bases from J, with 9 bases between. The length of the CDR3 is 13 residues. Looked up from germline, CDR1 is LGHNA and CDR2 is YSLEER. The CDR3 reads CASSLGGTYEQYF. DNA for the CDR3: TGCGCCAGCAGCCTAGGAGGGACCTACGAGCAGTACTTC.

J is TRBJ2-2 and V is TRBV2; 9 positions match TRBD2. V was clipped by 7 bases and J by 6 bases; unmatched bases: 9. Germline values: CDR1 SNHLY, CDR2 FYNNEI. The CDR3 is 15 amino acids. The CDR3 spells CASIVAGGLPGELFF. The CDR3 bases are TGTGCCAGCATTGTTGCGGGAGGGCTACCCGGGGAGCTGTTTTTT. Supplemented by reference TRBV2 and TRBJ2-2, the full variable domain reads EPEVTQTPSHQVTQMGQEVILRCVPISNHLYFYWYRQILGQKVEFLVSFYNNEISEKSEIFDDQFSVERPDGSNFTLKIRSTKLEDSAMYFCASIVAGGLPGELFFGEGSRLTVL.

Concerning this clone: This likely traces to a read error, being one base from a far larger clone. This sequence joins TRBV10-2 and TRBJ1-3; 7 bases are shared with TRBD1. The V gene's germline CDR1 is WSHSY and CDR2 SAAADI. The CDR3 sequence is 15 residues long. The trim removed 3 bases at V and 2 bases at J, leaving 4 bases unmatched. The CDR3 loop is CASSDRGNPGNTIYF. Here the CDR3 DNA reads TGCGCCAGCAGTGACAGGGGGAACCCTGGAAACACCATATATTTT.

The chain uses TRBV7-8 and TRBJ2-1, with 11 bases aligning to TRBD2. The CDR3 has 15 amino acids. J was trimmed by 6 bases and V by 5 bases; bases with no gene match: 6. Germline V gives CDR1 SGHVS, CDR2 FQNEAQ. The CDR3 DNA reads as TGTGCCAGCAGCATACTAGCGGGAGCAGCCAATGAGCAGTTCTTC. It is translated as CASSILAGAANEQFF.

This chain joins TRBV10-2 and TRBJ2-1, with D unclear. This CDR3 spans 11 amino acids. Trimming cost V 2 bases and J 8 bases, with 4 bases left between them. CDR1 and CDR2 (germline): WSHSY, SAAADI. The CDR3 sequence: CASSETHEQFF. CDR3 coding DNA: TGCGCCAGCAGTGAGACCCATGAGCAGTTCTTC.

This sequence joins TRBV11-2 and TRBJ2-3; no firm D call. The CDR3 is 13 amino acids. V lost 1 base and J lost 2, with 4 bases in between. Germline assignment: CDR1 SGHAT and CDR2 FQNNGV. CDR3 sequence reads: CASSLGATDTQYF. The CDR3 DNA sequence: TGTGCCAGCAGCTTAGGCGCCACAGATACGCAGTATTTT.

The genes are TRBV27 and TRBJ1-2; 12 nucleotides line up with TRBD1. V shed 3 bases and J 4 bases; nucleotides not matched to a gene: 6. Germline V gene data show CDR1 as MNHEY and CDR2 as SMNVEV (reference sequence). The CDR3 runs to 16 residues. The CDR3 DNA sequence: TGTGCCAGCAGTTTTGCCGGGACAGGGGGCTTCTATGGCTACACCTTC. This sequence encodes CASSFAGTGGFYGYTF.

The genes are TRBV6-1 and TRBJ2-5; TRBD1 matches 10 bases. The closer fit of TRBJ2-7 to the DNA end suggests the J call may be wrong. This CDR3 comprises 13 residues. Germline CDR1 reads MNHNS; CDR2 reads SASEGT. The CDR3 is CASSWDRGYEQYF. The CDR3 DNA reads TGTGCCAGCAGTTGGGACAGGGGCTACGAGCAGTACTTC.

The chain joins TRBV5-1 to TRBJ2-1, with 8 bases fitting TRBD2. The CDR3 is made up of 14 amino acids. From germline, CDR1 is SGHRS and CDR2 YFSETQ. The J segment lost 7 bases and the V segment lost 4 bases, leaving 7 bases of the junction unmatched. The CDR3 nucleotides are TGCGCCAGCAGCCCGTTCGGGACTAGTAATGAGCAGTTCTTC. It codes for CASSPFGTSNEQFF.

In the case of this clone: This sequence is one base from a far larger clone and is likely a read error. The chain joins TRBV13 to TRBJ2-5; the match to TRBD1 covers 7 bases. CDR3 length: 12 residues. Losses at the gene ends were 2 bases for V and 13 bases for J; bases not matched to a gene: 7. Germline values: CDR1 PRHDT, CDR2 FYEKMQ (reference sequence). In nucleotides, the CDR3 is TGTGCCAGCAGCTTAATCGGGACAGCCCGGTACTTC. This gives the protein CASSLIGTARYF.

Comment on this clone: A far larger clone is a single base away, which makes a read error likely. The same CDR3 arises from other DNA sequences in this sample as well. V is TRBV30 and J is TRBJ1-1; D is uncertain. Germline CDR1 reads GTSNPN; CDR2 reads SVGIG (reference sequence). The CDR3 extends over 14 amino acids. In DNA form, the CDR3 reads TGTGCCTGGAGTGTAACGGAGATGAACACTGAGGCTTTCTTT. Residues: CAWSVTEMNTEAFF. The whole variable domain, remainder taken from reference TRBV30 and TRBJ1-1, is SQTIHQWPATLVQPVGSPLSLECTVEGTSNPNLYWYRQAAGRGLQLLFYSVGIGQISSEVPQNLSASRPQDRQFILSSKKLLLSDSGFYLCAWSVTEMNTEAFFGQGTRLTVV.

The rearrangement joins TRBV30 to TRBJ2-1, with TRBD2 as a possible D gene (6 bases). V was cut by 2 bases and J by 2 bases, with 13 bases left in between. The germline V gene has CDR1 GTSNPN and CDR2 SVGIG (reference sequence). This CDR3 comprises 15 residues. CDR3 sequence reads: CAWSIRASAYNEQFF. The CDR3 DNA sequence: TGTGCCTGGAGTATCCGGGCTAGCGCCTACAATGAGCAGTTCTTC.

This clone was counted a few times. A far larger clone is only one base removed, so a read error is likely. Other DNA sequences in this specimen translate into the identical CDR3. The genes are TRBV6-1 and TRBJ1-1, with 7 bases that match TRBD1. This CDR3 is 15 amino acids long. CDR1 is MNHNS, CDR2 SASEGT, per germline. The CDR3 sequence: CASSEQEDRATEAFF. In nucleotides, the CDR3 is TGTGCCAGCAGTGAACAGGAAGACAGGGCGACTGAAGCCTTCTTT.

This clone was seen ten or more times. The CDR3 nucleotides are TGTGCCAGCAGTGAAACCAGTGCAGGTAGTCAGCCCCAGCATTTT. As protein: CASSETSAGSQPQHF. V gene TRBV6-1 combines with J gene TRBJ1-5; D ambiguous. V lost 2 bases, J lost 6 bases, and 14 bases lay in between. This CDR3 comprises 15 residues. Germline V gene data show CDR1 as MNHNS and CDR2 as SASEGT.